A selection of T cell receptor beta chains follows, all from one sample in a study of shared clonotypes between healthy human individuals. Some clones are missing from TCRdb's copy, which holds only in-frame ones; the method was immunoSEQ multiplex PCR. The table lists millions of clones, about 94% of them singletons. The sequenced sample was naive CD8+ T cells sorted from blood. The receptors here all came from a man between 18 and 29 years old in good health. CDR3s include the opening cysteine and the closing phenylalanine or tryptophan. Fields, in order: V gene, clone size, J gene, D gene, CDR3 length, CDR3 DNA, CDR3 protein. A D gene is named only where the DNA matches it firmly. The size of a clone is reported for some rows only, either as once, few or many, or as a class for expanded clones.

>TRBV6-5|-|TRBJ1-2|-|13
TGTGCCAGCAGGCGAGACGGGAGCTATGGCTACACCTTC
CASRRDGSYGYTF
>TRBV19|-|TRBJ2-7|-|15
TGTGCCAGTAGTATAGGCGGCAGCCCGACCTACGAGCAGTACTTC
CASSIGGSPTYEQYF
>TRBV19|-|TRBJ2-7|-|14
TGTGCCAGTTGGCGGGGACGGCCCAGGAGGGAGCAGTACTTC
CASWRGRPRREQYF
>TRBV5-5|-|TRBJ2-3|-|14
TGTGCCAGCAGCTGGGACTTCCCCACAGATACGCAGTATTTT
CASSWDFPTDTQYF
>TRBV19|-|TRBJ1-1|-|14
TGTGCCAGTAGTATCGTAGACAGCAACACTGAAGCTTTCTTT
CASSIVDSNTEAFF
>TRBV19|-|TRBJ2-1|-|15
TGTGCCAGTAGTATTCAAGACTTCGTCTACAATGAGCAGTTCTTC
CASSIQDFVYNEQFF
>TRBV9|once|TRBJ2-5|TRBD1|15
TGTGCCAGCAGCGTATACCAGGGGGCCCAAGAGACCCAGTACTTC
CASSVYQGAQETQYF
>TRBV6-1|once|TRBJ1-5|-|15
TGTGCCAGCAGCGACTGGGACGCATACGGTCAGCCCCAGCATTTT
CASSDWDAYGQPQHF
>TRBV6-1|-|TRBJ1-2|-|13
TGTGCCAGCAGTCAGGATGCATGGGACGGCTACACCTTC
CASSQDAWDGYTF
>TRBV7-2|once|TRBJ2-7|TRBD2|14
TGTGCCAGCAGCTTACTAGCGGGGGGGCGCGAGCAGTACTTC
CASSLLAGGREQYF
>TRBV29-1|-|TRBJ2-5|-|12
TGCAGCGTTAAAGCCTACCAAGAGACCCAGTACTTC
CSVKAYQETQYF
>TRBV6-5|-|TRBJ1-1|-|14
TGTGCCAGCAGTTTCGGGGGGGCGGACACTGAAGCTTTCTTT
CASSFGGADTEAFF
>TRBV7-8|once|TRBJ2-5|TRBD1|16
TGTGCCAGCAGCTTAGTACAGGGGGACCTTCAAGAGACCCAGTACTTC
CASSLVQGDLQETQYF
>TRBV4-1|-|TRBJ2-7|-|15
TGCGCCAGCAGCCAAGTGGGGGGACTGGACTACGAGCAGTACTTC
CASSQVGGLDYEQYF
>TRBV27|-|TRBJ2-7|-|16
TGTGCCAGCAGTCCTACAAGGGGGGTTGAGCGTTACGAGCAGTACTTC
CASSPTRGVERYEQYF
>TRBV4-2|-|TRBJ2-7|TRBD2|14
TGTGCCAGCAGCCAAGGGGGGGGTTCCTACGAGCAGTACTTC
CASSQGGGSYEQYF
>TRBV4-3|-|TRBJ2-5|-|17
TGCGCCAGCAGCCTTTACAGGGACCTCGGGGCGCAAGAGACCCAGTACTTC
CASSLYRDLGAQETQYF
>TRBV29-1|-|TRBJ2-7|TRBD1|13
TGCAGCGCCGGACCCCAGGGGGCCTACGAGCAGTACTTC
CSAGPQGAYEQYF
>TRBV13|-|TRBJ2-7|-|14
TGTGCCAGCAGCTTAGACAGGGTGGCCTACGAGCAGTACTTC
CASSLDRVAYEQYF
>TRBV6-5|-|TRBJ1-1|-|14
TGTGCCAGCAGTGAACAACAGGGCGGAACTGAAGCTTTCTTT
CASSEQQGGTEAFF
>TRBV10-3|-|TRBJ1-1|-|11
TGTGCCATCAGTGAGGGGGTTGAAGCTTTCTTT
CAISEGVEAFF
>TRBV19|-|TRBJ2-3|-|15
TGTGCCAGTAGTCGTGGGGGGAGTAGCACAGATACGCAGTATTTT
CASSRGGSSTDTQYF
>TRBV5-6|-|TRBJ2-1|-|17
TGTGCCAGCAGCTTGGGGGTATTGCCGACCAATTACAATGAGCAGTTCTTC
CASSLGVLPTNYNEQFF
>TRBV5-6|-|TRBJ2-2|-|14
TGTGCCAGCAGCGACTACATGGACACCGGGGAGCTGTTTTTT
CASSDYMDTGELFF
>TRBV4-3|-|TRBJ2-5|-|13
TGCGCCAGCAGCCAAGAAGTCGAAGAGACCCAGTACTTC
CASSQEVEETQYF
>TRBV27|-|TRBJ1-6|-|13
TGTGCCAGCAGTACGGGGGCAGATTCACCCCTCCACTTT
CASSTGADSPLHF
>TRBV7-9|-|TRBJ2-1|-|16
TGTGCCAGCAGCTTGTTAATAGGACAGTCCTACAATGAGCAGTTCTTC
CASSLLIGQSYNEQFF
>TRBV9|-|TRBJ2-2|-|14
TGTGCCAGCAGCGTGAGTCCGGGGCCCGGGGAGCTGTTTTTT
CASSVSPGPGELFF
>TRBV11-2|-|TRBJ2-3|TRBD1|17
TGTGCCAGCAGCTTAGGGCCGGGACAGGGGGCGGCAGATACGCAGTATTTT
CASSLGPGQGAADTQYF
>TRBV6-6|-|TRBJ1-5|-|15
TGTGCCAGCAGTTACTCAGGGATTTTGGCACAGCCCCAGCATTTT
CASSYSGILAQPQHF
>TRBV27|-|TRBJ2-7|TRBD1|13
TGTGCCAGCAGTTTCAGGACAGGCTACGAGCAGTACTTC
CASSFRTGYEQYF
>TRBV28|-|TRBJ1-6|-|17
TGTGCCAGCAGATTAGGGACTTGGGGGTCCTATAATTCACCCCTCCACTTT
CASRLGTWGSYNSPLHF
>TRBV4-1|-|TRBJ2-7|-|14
TGCGCCAGCAGCCAAGATAGGGGTTCCTACGAGCAGTACTTC
CASSQDRGSYEQYF
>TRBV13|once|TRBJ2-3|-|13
TGTGCCAGCAGCCCAGGGGGGGCAGATACGCAGTATTTT
CASSPGGADTQYF
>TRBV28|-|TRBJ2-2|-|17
TGTGCCAGCAGTTTATACCCGACAATTTCCAACACCGGGGAGCTGTTTTTT
CASSLYPTISNTGELFF
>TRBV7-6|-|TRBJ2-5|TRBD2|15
TGTGCCAGCAGCTTAGAGGGACTAGCGGGGGAGACCCAGTACTTC
CASSLEGLAGETQYF
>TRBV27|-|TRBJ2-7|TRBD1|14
TGTGCCAGCAGTTTGGACAGGGGTCACTACGAGCAGTACTTC
CASSLDRGHYEQYF
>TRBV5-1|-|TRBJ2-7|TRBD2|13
TGCGCCAGCAGCTTGGTAGCGGGCTACGAGCAGTACTTC
CASSLVAGYEQYF
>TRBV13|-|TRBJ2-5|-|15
TGTGCCAGCAGCCCCTCTCCGGGGGACCAAGAGACCCAGTACTTC
CASSPSPGDQETQYF
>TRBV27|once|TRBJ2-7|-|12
TGTGCCAGCAGTTTTACAGGTGGGGAGCAGTACTTC
CASSFTGGEQYF
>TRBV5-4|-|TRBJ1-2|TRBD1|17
TGTGCCAGCAGCCCCGGGACAGGGGGCCCCTTTAACTATGGCTACACCTTC
CASSPGTGGPFNYGYTF
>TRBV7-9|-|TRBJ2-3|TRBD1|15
TGTGCCAGCAGCTCGGGACAGGGAAGCACAGATACGCAGTATTTT
CASSSGQGSTDTQYF
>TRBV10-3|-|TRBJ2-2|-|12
TGTGCCATCAGTTACACAACCGGGGAGCTGTTTTTT
CAISYTTGELFF
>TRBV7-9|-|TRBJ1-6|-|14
TGTGCCAGCAGCCCACCCGGGAACAATTCACCCCTCCACTTT
CASSPPGNNSPLHF
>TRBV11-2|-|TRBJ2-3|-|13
TGTGCCAGCAGCTTAAGATGGGGAGATACGCAGTATTTT
CASSLRWGDTQYF
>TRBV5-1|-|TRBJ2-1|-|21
TGCGCCAGCAGCTTTCCAAAATGGGACGGTGGGGAGTACAGGTCCTACAATGAGCAGTTCTTC
CASSFPKWDGGEYRSYNEQFF
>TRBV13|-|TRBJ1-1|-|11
TGTGCCAGCAGCCTCAACACTGAAGCTTTCTTT
CASSLNTEAFF
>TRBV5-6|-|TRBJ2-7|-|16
TGTGCCAGCAGACCAGATAGCGGCCCGAACCCCCACGAGCAGTACTTC
CASRPDSGPNPHEQYF
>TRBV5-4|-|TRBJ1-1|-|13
TGTGCCAGCAGCTTGATAGCGAACACTGAAGCTTTCTTT
CASSLIANTEAFF
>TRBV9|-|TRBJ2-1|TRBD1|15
TGTGCCAGCAGCCCTTCCGGGACAGGGTGGGATGAGCAGTTCTTC
CASSPSGTGWDEQFF
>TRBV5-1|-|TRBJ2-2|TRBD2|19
TGCGCCAGCAGCTTGATCTCCCCGTCAAGCGGGGGTAGCACCGGGGAGCTGTTTTTT
CASSLISPSSGGSTGELFF
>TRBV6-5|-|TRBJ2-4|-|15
TGTGCCACCACACCAACAGGGATGTCCAAAAACATTCAGTACTTC
CATTPTGMSKNIQYF
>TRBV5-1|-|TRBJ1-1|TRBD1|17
TGCGCCAGCAGCTTCAGGGACAGGGGTTATGTGAACACTGAAGCTTTCTTT
CASSFRDRGYVNTEAFF
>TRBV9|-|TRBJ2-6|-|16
TGTGCCAGCAGCGCGACAGTTTTCTCTGGGGCCAACGTCCTGACTTTC
CASSATVFSGANVLTF
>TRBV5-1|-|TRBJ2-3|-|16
TGCGCCAGCAGCTACATGCGACTAACTAGCACAGATACGCAGTATTTT
CASSYMRLTSTDTQYF
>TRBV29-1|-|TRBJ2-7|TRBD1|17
TGCAGCGTTGGATCCCTCCTCCCGGGACAGGGTCCCTACGAGCAGTACTTC
CSVGSLLPGQGPYEQYF
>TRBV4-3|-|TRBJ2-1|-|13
TGCGCCAGCAGCCAAGATTTAACTATTGAGCAGTTCTTC
CASSQDLTIEQFF